These 30 T cell receptor beta chains were all obtained from the same sample, sequenced in a study of blood T cells in healthy people across ages. PCR was performed a second time for about 7 to 12 cycles using a sample-barcoded 5' primer and a J-beta primer mix. Each CDR3 protein is one row after TCRdb ran MiXCR on the 5' RACE reads. The sample includes around 850,000 distinct CDR3 sequences, 30% to 45% of them seen just once. Sequenced material: blood. These receptors came from a man younger than 35 in good health.

There are a few counts of this clonotype. The CDR3 here is CASSDAGGPYYYNEQFF. The CDR3 DNA sequence: TGTGCCAGCAGTGATGCGGGGGGCCCCTATTACTACAATGAGCAGTTCTTC. The chain couples TRBV2 to TRBJ2-1; 8 positions match TRBD2. Germline CDR1 reads SNHLY; CDR2 reads FYNNEI. The V and J ends lost 3 bases and 3 bases, in that order; junction bases with no gene match: 10. The CDR3 spans 17 residues.

In this sample, this clonotype turned up a few times. The chain has TRBV2 and TRBJ2-5, with 7 bases that match TRBD1. With V trimmed by 7 bases and J by 7 bases, 15 bases remained unmatched. The CDR3 extends over 15 amino acids. Germline V gene lookup returns CDR1 SNHLY and CDR2 FYNNEI. As DNA, the CDR3 is TGTGCCAGCACCTTAGGGGGCAGTAGTATGGCGACCCAGTACTTC. This codes for CASTLGGSSMATQYF.

Concerning this clonotype itself: It may be a read error: a sequence one base away is much more abundant. V usage is TRBV12-3 or TRBV12-4 and J usage is TRBJ2-1, with D maybe TRBD1 (5 bases). The J call could be wrong; TRBJ2-7 is a better fit for the DNA end. The CDR3 loop spans 13 amino acids. CDR3 bases: TGTGCCAGCCAGACAGAAACCTACAATGAGCAGTACTTC. It encodes CASQTETYNEQYF.

This clonotype was counted a few times. The chain links TRBV6-5 to TRBJ1-1, with TRBD1 as a possible D gene (5 bases). V dropped 5 bases and J dropped 1 base, with 14 bases sitting between them. This CDR3 is built from 15 residues. Germline V lookup: CDR1 MNHEY, CDR2 SVGAGI. This CDR3 reads CASSTLGGPNTEAFF. The CDR3 DNA reads as TGTGCCAGCAGTACCTTGGGGGGACCGAACACTGAAGCTTTCTTT.

The gene calls are TRBV10-1 and TRBJ2-5; weak D call: TRBD2 (6 bases). V dropped 6 bases and J dropped 7 bases, with 12 bases sitting between them. From germline, CDR1 is WNHNN and CDR2 SYGVQD (reference sequence). The CDR3 length is 12 residues. CDR3 protein: CASREGPLTQYF. The CDR3 DNA reads as TGCGCCAGCAGGGAGGGCCCTCTGACCCAGTACTTC.

This chain uses TRBV29-1 with TRBJ2-1; 8 nucleotides line up with TRBD1. The DNA end is a closer match to TRBJ2-7, so the J assignment may be wrong. CDR3 length: 17 amino acids. CDR1 and CDR2 (germline): SQVTM, ANQGSEA. The CDR3: CSVLVLDRGPSYNEQYF. CDR3 DNA: TGCAGCGTCTTGGTGCTCGACAGGGGCCCCTCCTACAATGAGCAGTACTTC.

The chain uses TRBV4-3 and TRBJ1-2; possibly TRBD1 for D (5 bases). The V gene's germline CDR1 is LGHNA and CDR2 YSLEER. The V end was cut by 4 bases, the J end by 1 base, with 10 bases between. This CDR3 contains 14 residues. CDR3 residues: CASSPVGGNYGYTF. DNA for the CDR3: TGCGCCAGCAGCCCTGTGGGGGGTAACTATGGCTACACCTTC.

The V call is TRBV15, the J call TRBJ2-5; possibly TRBD2 for D (6 bases). The V end was cut by 1 base, the J end by 11 bases, with 23 bases between. The CDR3 length is 16 residues. The germline V gene has CDR1 LNHNV and CDR2 YYDKDF (reference sequence). CDR3 sequence reads: CATSRVGRLEGDEQYF. The CDR3, as DNA: TGTGCCACCAGCAGAGTGGGGAGGTTGGAGGGAGACGAACAGTACTTC.

This clonotype was seen more than once but under ten times. The rearrangement uses TRBV20-1 and TRBJ2-1, with 11 bases matching TRBD2. There are 17 residues in the CDR3. Per germline, CDR1 DFQATT and CDR2 SNEGSKA (reference sequence). J gave up 3 bases and V 5 bases, and 12 bases lay outside the gene matches. The CDR3 reads CSASGASGGNLYNEQFF. The CDR3 DNA reads as TGCAGTGCTTCCGGGGCTAGCGGGGGGAACCTCTACAATGAGCAGTTCTTC.

Concerning this clonotype itself: At one of its ends the junction is not consistent with the germline gene, which may arise from a read error. The V gene is TRBV5-1, the J gene TRBJ1-4; D ambiguous. The germline V gene has CDR1 SGHRS and CDR2 YFSETQ. The CDR3 is 13 amino acids. Written as DNA, the CDR3 is TGTGCCAGCAGCGAATTGGACGGAGAAAAACTGTTTTTT. This codes for CASSELDGEKLFF. Full variable domain (outside the CDR3, taken from reference TRBV5-1 and TRBJ1-4): KAGVTQTPRYLIKTRGQQVTLSCSPISGHRSVSWYQQTPGQGLQFLFEYFSETQRNKGNFPGRFSGRQFSNSRSEMNVSTLELGDSALYLCASSELDGEKLFFGSGTQLSVL.

V gene TRBV7-2 combines with J gene TRBJ2-3; D unclear. Germline CDR1 and CDR2: SGHTA and FQGNSA. The V end lost 2 bases, the J end lost 0 bases, and 15 bases lay between the germline ends. The CDR3 totals 17 residues. The chain's CDR3 is CASSLYLAAPSTDTQYF. In DNA, the CDR3 is TGTGCCAGCAGCTTATACTTGGCGGCCCCTAGCACAGATACGCAGTATTTT.

Regarding this clonotype: One end of the junction is discordant with germline, which a read error may explain. This chain joins TRBV12-3 or TRBV12-4 and TRBJ2-3; tentatively, D is TRBD2 (6 bases). This CDR3 region has 13 residues. CDR3 sequence: CASSPTGADAQYF. The CDR3 DNA is TGTGCCAGCAGTCCGACGGGAGCAGATGCGCAGTATTTT.

As to this clonotype: A much larger clone is a single base away; this may be a read error. The V call is TRBV29-1, the J call TRBJ2-5, with no clear D. The germline V gene encodes CDR1 SQVTM and CDR2 ANQGSEA. Deletions cut 8 bases from V and 3 bases from J, with 22 bases between. The CDR3 consists of 15 residues. CDR3 loop: CSTRLAPGAKETQYF. The CDR3, as DNA: TGCAGCACCCGGCTTGCGCCTGGAGCAAAAGAGACCCAGTACTTC.

This clonotype was detected a few times. The chain couples TRBV2 to TRBJ2-3, with 10 bases matching TRBD1. This CDR3 is 14 amino acids long. Germline V gene lookup returns CDR1 SNHLY and CDR2 FYNNEI. The V gene end was trimmed by 9 bases and the J gene end by 4 bases; junction bases not matched to a gene: 7. Written as DNA, the CDR3 is TGTGCCAGACAGGGACAGGGGATCCCAGATACGCAGTATTTT. This encodes CARQGQGIPDTQYF. Filled out from reference TRBV2 and TRBJ2-3, the complete variable domain reads EPEVTQTPSHQVTQMGQEVILRCVPISNHLYFYWYRQILGQKVEFLVSFYNNEISEKSEIFDDQFSVERPDGSNFTLKIRSTKLEDSAMYFCARQGQGIPDTQYFGPGTRLTVL.

This clonotype has just one count. This sequence joins TRBV4-2 and TRBJ2-1, with 8 nucleotides matching TRBD2. The J call may be wrong; the DNA end is better matched by TRBJ2-7. The CDR3 sequence is 17 residues long. Germline assignment: CDR1 LGHNA and CDR2 YNFKEQ. The CDR3 nucleotides read TGTGCCAGCAGCCAAGATCGGGGGGGTCCTCCATACAATGAGCAGTACTTC. Translation: CASSQDRGGPPYNEQYF.

The rearrangement links TRBV29-1 to TRBJ2-5; tentative D call: TRBD1 (5 bases). This CDR3 region has 12 residues. V was pared by 7 bases and J by 13 bases, with 22 bases between. Germline-derived CDR1 and CDR2 are SQVTM and ANQGSEA. CDR3 protein: CSGYRLKDERYF. Here the CDR3 DNA reads TGCAGCGGTTACAGGTTGAAGGACGAGCGGTACTTC.

The genes are TRBV28 and TRBJ1-5; possible D gene TRBD1, 6 bases. The CDR3 runs 17 residues. The germline V gene encodes CDR1 MDHEN and CDR2 SYDVKM. Trimming took 7 bases from V and 0 from J, leaving 19 bases between them. CDR3 region: CASMDRIADYSNQPQHF. The CDR3 bases are TGTGCCAGCATGGACAGAATAGCAGATTATAGCAATCAGCCCCAGCATTTT. Based on the CDR3 plus reference TRBV28 and TRBJ1-5, the full variable domain is DVKVTQSSRYLVKRTGEKVFLECVQDMDHENMFWYRQDPGLGLRLIYFSYDVKMKEKGDIPEGYSVSREKKERFSLILESASTNQTSMYLCASMDRIADYSNQPQHFGDGTRLSIL.

This clonotype was observed many times. This rearrangement joins TRBV29-1 to TRBJ2-7; D is perhaps TRBD2 (5 bases). There are 13 residues in the CDR3. V lost 5 bases to trimming and J lost 0 bases, with 11 bases between them. The germline gives CDR1 SQVTM, CDR2 ANQGSEA. This CDR3 reads CSVRRVNSYEQYF. Written as DNA, the CDR3 is TGCAGCGTTCGGCGGGTGAACTCCTACGAGCAGTACTTC.

This clonotype was recorded a few times. The V and J genes are TRBV4-3 and TRBJ1-1; TRBD1 is a possible D gene (6 bases). Trimming removed 2 bases from V and 1 base from J, with 11 bases in between. This CDR3 has 15 residues. Germline-derived CDR1 and CDR2 are LGHNA and YSLEER. DNA for the CDR3: TGCGCCAGCAGCCAAAAGAGAGGGGGGAACACTGAAGCTTTCTTT. Protein: CASSQKRGGNTEAFF.

The chain links TRBV9 to TRBJ1-2, with a weak D call TRBD1 (5 bases). The CDR3 sequence is 17 residues long. In germline, CDR1 is SGDLS, CDR2 YYNGEE. V lost 3 bases and J lost 0, with 18 bases in between. CDR3 sequence reads: CASSATGTRKTNYGYTF. CDR3 DNA: TGTGCCAGCAGCGCTACCGGGACCCGCAAAACTAACTATGGCTACACCTTC.

This clonotype was observed at least ten times. V usage is TRBV20-1 and J usage is TRBJ1-4; the match to TRBD1 covers 9 bases. This CDR3 region has 15 residues. Trimming took 2 bases from V and 8 from J; bases not matched to a gene: 9. Germline V gene data show CDR1 as DFQATT and CDR2 as SNEGSKA (reference sequence). The CDR3 bases are TGCAGTGCTAGATCCCCCGGGACAGGGCACGAAAAACTGTTTTTT. Encoded protein: CSARSPGTGHEKLFF.

This clonotype was recorded many times. J is TRBJ1-2 and V is TRBV6-1; 10 nucleotides line up with TRBD1. Germline CDR1 and CDR2: MNHNS and SASEGT. V lost 0 bases, J lost 3 bases, and 4 bases stayed unmatched. CDR3 length: 16 residues. CDR3 nucleotides: TGTGCCAGCAGTGAAGCGGACAGGGGGAGGTACTATGGCTACACCTTC. As protein: CASSEADRGRYYGYTF.

This clonotype was seen more than once but under ten times. Given a much more abundant clone one base away, this may be a read error. The chain carries TRBV10-3 and TRBJ2-7, with 7 positions matching TRBD1. Looked up from germline, CDR1 is ENHRY and CDR2 is SYGVKD. The length of the CDR3 is 17 residues. Losses at the gene ends were 3 bases for V and 7 bases for J; bases not matched to a gene: 18. CDR3 in amino acids: CAISELGTGAAYNEQYF. The CDR3 DNA reads TGTGCCATCAGTGAATTGGGCACAGGGGCAGCTTACAATGAGCAGTACTTC.

This clonotype has only a few counts. The CDR3 region is CASSLVTGNQETQYF. The DNA of the CDR3 is TGCGCCAGCAGCTTGGTTACAGGGAACCAAGAGACCCAGTACTTC. The gene calls are TRBV5-1 and TRBJ2-5; the D gene is possibly TRBD1 (6 bases). CDR3 length equals 15 residues. Germline V gene data show CDR1 as SGHRS and CDR2 as YFSETQ. With 0 bases removed from V and 0 bases from J, the gap between germline ends came to 9 bases.

In this sample, this clonotype turned up a few times. The V gene is TRBV28, the J gene TRBJ2-1; 11 positions match TRBD1. V shed 3 bases, J shed 4 bases, and the junction held 5 bases outside the gene matches. CDR3 length: 16 amino acids. CDR1 and CDR2 (germline): MDHEN, SYDVKM. The CDR3 nucleotides read TGTGCCAGCAGTTTCAGGACAGGGGGCGCTTACAATGAGCAGTTCTTC. The encoded protein is CASSFRTGGAYNEQFF.

CDR3 residues: CSARDGTWDTEAFF. The CDR3 nucleotides read TGCAGTGCTAGGGACGGGACCTGGGACACTGAAGCTTTCTTT. The gene calls are TRBV20-1 and TRBJ1-1; D perhaps matches TRBD1 (5 bases). V was shortened by 3 bases and J by 3 bases, with 14 bases between the two germline ends. This CDR3 contains 14 residues. Germline CDR1 is DFQATT and CDR2 is SNEGSKA (reference sequence).

Only a few counts were recorded for this clonotype. V usage is TRBV6-5 and J usage is TRBJ2-5, with D unclear. In germline, CDR1 is MNHEY, CDR2 SVGAGI. CDR3 length equals 11 residues. Deletions cut 7 bases from V and 7 bases from J, with 10 bases between. This CDR3 is CASTKVGTQYF. The DNA of the CDR3 is TGTGCCAGCACCAAAGTGGGGACCCAGTACTTC.

This clonotype was seen more than once but under ten times. The chain uses TRBV2 and TRBJ1-1, with unresolved D. V lost 5 bases and J 6 bases, leaving 13 bases between the germline ends. Per germline, CDR1 SNHLY and CDR2 FYNNEI. The CDR3 is 13 amino acids. The CDR3 nucleotides read TGTGCCAGCAGTCATCGGAGGGATCCTGAAGCTTTCTTT. Its protein product is CASSHRRDPEAFF.

Notes on this clonotype: One end of the junction does not line up with germline, which may come from a read error. The genes are TRBV25-1 and TRBJ2-7; perhaps TRBD1 as D (6 bases). There are 14 residues in the CDR3. CDR1 is MGHDK and CDR2 is SYGVNS in the germline V gene. CDR3 region: CTSSPTGSSYEQYF. The CDR3 DNA sequence: TGTACCAGCAGTCCAACAGGGAGCTCCTACGAGCAGTACTTC.

The chain has TRBV27 and TRBJ1-1; a possible D gene is TRBD1 (5 bases). Trimming took 3 bases from V and 7 from J, leaving 9 bases between them. The CDR3 spans 12 residues. Germline V gene lookup returns CDR1 MNHEY and CDR2 SMNVEV (reference sequence). The CDR3 spells CASSFLGGEAFF. The CDR3 coding sequence is TGTGCCAGCAGTTTCCTCGGGGGTGAAGCTTTCTTT.